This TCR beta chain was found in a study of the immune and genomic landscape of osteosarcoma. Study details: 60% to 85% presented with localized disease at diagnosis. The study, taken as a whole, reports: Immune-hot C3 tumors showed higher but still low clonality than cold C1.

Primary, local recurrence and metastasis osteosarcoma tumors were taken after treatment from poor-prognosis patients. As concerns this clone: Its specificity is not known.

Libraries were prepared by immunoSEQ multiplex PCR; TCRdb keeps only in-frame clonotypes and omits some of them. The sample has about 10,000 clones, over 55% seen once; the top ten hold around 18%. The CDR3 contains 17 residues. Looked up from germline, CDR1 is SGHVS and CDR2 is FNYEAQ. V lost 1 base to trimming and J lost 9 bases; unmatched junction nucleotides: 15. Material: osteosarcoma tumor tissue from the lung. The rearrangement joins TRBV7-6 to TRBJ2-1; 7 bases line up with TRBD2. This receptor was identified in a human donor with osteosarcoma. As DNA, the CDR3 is TGTGCCAGCAGCTTAGTCCTGGGACCCGAGCGGGGCAGTGAGCAGTTCTTC. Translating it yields CASSLVLGPERGSEQFF.